The 22 T cell receptor beta chains below come from one sample, sequenced in a study of T cell repertoires in cytomegalovirus infection. TCRdb re-derived calls from the reads in MiXCR, one entry per CDR3 protein. The table lists some 480,000 distinct CDR3 sequences, roughly a third of them singletons. Their antigens are not known. The starting material was cultured PBMCs, obtained from culture after CMV antigen stimulation. These receptors all come from a human donor in good health (CMV status not recorded). Some clones in this sample may be carry-over from other donors' samples.

This clonotype was picked up a small number of times. V and J are TRBV6-2 or TRBV6-3 and TRBJ2-1, with D possibly TRBD2 on 6 matching bases. The V end was cut by 3 bases, the J end by 0 bases, with 6 bases between. The germline gives CDR1 MNHEY, CDR2 SVGEGT. CDR3 length equals 14 residues. Written as DNA, the CDR3 is TGTGCCAGCAGTTATAGCGGCTCCTACAATGAGCAGTTCTTC. Residues: CASSYSGSYNEQFF.

This clonotype was picked up a small number of times. The chain carries TRBV20-1 and TRBJ2-2; 7 positions agree with TRBD2. Germline V gene lookup returns CDR1 DFQATT and CDR2 SNEGSKA (reference sequence). J lost 2 bases, V lost 3 bases, and 3 bases had no gene match. The CDR3 loop spans 14 amino acids. The DNA for the CDR3 is TGCAGTGCTAGGTCTAGCGGTAACACCGGGGAGCTGTTTTTT. Translated: CSARSSGNTGELFF.

The chain uses TRBV19 and TRBJ2-1; 9 nucleotides match TRBD2. The length of the CDR3 is 15 residues. CDR1 and CDR2 from the germline V gene are LNHDA and SQIVND (reference sequence). V lost 3 bases and J lost 9; bases outside the gene matches: 9. The CDR3 nucleotides are TGTGCCAGTAGTATCTTAGCGGGAGAGGGGGTTGAGCAGTTCTTC. It translates to CASSILAGEGVEQFF.

Only a few counts were recorded for this clonotype. The chain has TRBV7-8 and TRBJ2-3; a weak D match, TRBD2 (5 bases). The V and J ends lost 5 bases and 1 base respectively, with 13 bases between them. This CDR3 is 15 amino acids long. Germline V gives CDR1 SGHVS, CDR2 FQNEAQ. CDR3 sequence: CASSPPAVRTDTQYF. In nucleotides, the CDR3 is TGTGCCAGCAGCCCGCCAGCGGTTCGCACAGATACGCAGTATTTT.

The CDR3 sequence is CASSRRQSIALLEYEQFF. In nucleotides, the CDR3 is TGCGCCAGCAGCCGTCGACAATCCATAGCGCTACTAGAATATGAGCAGTTCTTC. V is TRBV4-1 and J is TRBJ2-1, with a tentative D call TRBD2 (5 bases). Per germline, CDR1 MGHRA and CDR2 YSYEKL. The CDR3 is made up of 18 amino acids. V was pared by 4 bases and J by 8 bases, with 27 bases between.

The chain carries TRBV4-3 and TRBJ2-7; weak D call: TRBD2 (5 bases). The CDR3 runs to 13 residues. Germline V gene sequence: CDR1 LGHNA, CDR2 YSLEER. With 0 bases removed from V and 7 bases from J, the gap between germline ends came to 10 bases. Here the CDR3 reads CASSQDRGREQYF. In DNA form, the CDR3 reads TGCGCCAGCAGCCAAGATCGAGGGCGTGAGCAGTACTTC.

The chain is built from TRBV14 and TRBJ2-2, with D perhaps TRBD2 (5 bases). CDR3 length: 17 amino acids. V was clipped by 1 base and J by 2 bases, with 14 bases between them. The germline V gene has CDR1 SGHDN and CDR2 FVKESK. The CDR3 DNA reads TGTGCCAGCAGCCAAGTGAACCCGGGGATAAACACCGGGGAGCTGTTTTTT. Translation gives CASSQVNPGINTGELFF.

This clonotype was counted a single time. V usage is TRBV7-6 and J usage is TRBJ2-1; TRBD2 agrees at 10 bases. This CDR3 has 17 residues. The V and J ends lost 5 bases and 5 bases, in that order; junction bases with no gene match: 12. The germline V gene encodes CDR1 SGHVS and CDR2 FNYEAQ. The CDR3 sequence is CASSPRSGGGRNNEQFF. The CDR3 nucleotides are TGTGCCAGCAGCCCCCGGAGCGGGGGGGGGAGGAACAATGAGCAGTTCTTC.

This clonotype was detected ten times or more. This chain joins TRBV11-3 and TRBJ1-1; maybe TRBD1 (5 bases). CDR3 length equals 12 residues. Germline CDR1 SGHNT, CDR2 YENEEA. V was shortened by 4 bases and J by 5 bases, with 8 bases between the two germline ends. CDR3 DNA: TGTGCCAGCAGCTGGGGGGGTACTGAAGCTTTCTTT. As protein: CASSWGGTEAFF.

This chain connects TRBV7-2 to TRBJ2-5; 7 positions agree with TRBD2. The length of the CDR3 is 18 residues. The germline V gene has CDR1 SGHTA and CDR2 FQGNSA. V lost 5 bases, J lost 4 bases, and 19 bases stayed unmatched. The CDR3, as DNA: TGTGCCAGCAGCCCAACGACTGGCGGGGGTCAAAATGGAGAGACCCAGTACTTC. The encoded protein is CASSPTTGGGQNGETQYF. The full variable domain, with the rest looked up from reference TRBV7-2 and TRBJ2-5, is GAGVSQSPSNKVTEKGKDVELRCDPISGHTALYWYRQSLGQGLEFLIYFQGNSAPDKSGLPSDRFSAERTGGSVSTLTIQRTQQEDSAVYLCASSPTTGGGQNGETQYFGPGTRLLVL.

This clonotype occurred a few times. The CDR3 loop is CASSPMRDSPSQETQYF. The CDR3 coding sequence is TGTGCCAGCAGCCCAATGCGGGACAGCCCCTCCCAAGAGACCCAGTACTTC. The V gene is TRBV11-2, the J gene TRBJ2-5, with a tentative D call TRBD1 (7 bases). Germline V lookup: CDR1 SGHAT, CDR2 FQNNGV. CDR3 length: 17 amino acids. V was clipped by 5 bases and J by 1 base, with 20 bases between them. Full variable domain (outside the CDR3, taken from reference TRBV11-2 and TRBJ2-5): EAGVAQSPRYKIIEKRQSVAFWCNPISGHATLYWYQQILGQGPKLLIQFQNNGVVDDSQLPKDRFSAERLKGVDSTLKIQPAKLEDSAVYLCASSPMRDSPSQETQYFGPGTRLLVL.

The J gene is TRBJ1-5, the V gene TRBV19; weak D call: TRBD1 (5 bases). V was trimmed by 4 bases and J by 9 bases, leaving 16 bases between them. This CDR3 comprises 14 residues. The V gene's germline CDR1 is LNHDA and CDR2 SQIVND (reference sequence). The CDR3 coding sequence is TGTGCCAGTAGTAGCGGCCAGGGATTCGGGCCCCAGCATTTT. Its translation: CASSSGQGFGPQHF.

This chain joins TRBV6-4 and TRBJ2-7; 9 bases align to TRBD1. The V and J ends lost 6 bases and 4 bases, in that order; junction bases with no gene match: 13. CDR3 length equals 16 residues. The germline V gene encodes CDR1 MRHNA and CDR2 SNTAGT. The CDR3 DNA reads as TGTGCCAGCAGAATACAGGGGGCCGCCCGCTATTACGAGCAGTACTTC. Translating it yields CASRIQGAARYYEQYF.

This clonotype was picked up a small number of times. This rearrangement joins TRBV27 to TRBJ1-2; the D is unclear. Trimming pared 5 bases from V and 3 bases from J, leaving 10 bases between. CDR1 is MNHEY, CDR2 SMNVEV, per germline (reference sequence). The length of the CDR3 is 13 residues. Here the CDR3 reads CASSPSGDYGYTF. The CDR3 coding sequence is TGTGCCAGCAGTCCGTCGGGAGACTATGGCTACACCTTC.

This clonotype was observed a handful of times. The chain recombines TRBV12-3 or TRBV12-4 with TRBJ2-5, with D unresolved. V was trimmed by 5 bases and J by 2 bases, leaving 9 bases between them. The CDR3 is 13 amino acids. The CDR3 DNA follows: TGTGCCAGCAGTACCACTCAACAAGAGACCCAGTACTTC. It specifies CASSTTQQETQYF.

The chain couples TRBV7-6 to TRBJ2-1, with 10 bases aligning to TRBD2. CDR3 length equals 18 residues. J gave up 5 bases and V 5 bases, and 15 bases lay outside the gene matches. Germline V CDR1 and CDR2: SGHVS, FNYEAQ. The CDR3 spells CASSGEVQREGSHNEQFF. The CDR3, as DNA: TGTGCCAGCAGCGGGGAGGTCCAGCGGGAGGGTTCTCACAATGAGCAGTTCTTC.

The sample holds one count of this clonotype. The chain couples TRBV24-1 to TRBJ2-1, with TRBD1 matching over 8 bases. CDR3 size: 16 residues. V was clipped by 3 bases and J by 1 base; unmatched bases: 4. Germline values: CDR1 KGHDR, CDR2 SFDVKD. The CDR3 bases are TGTGCCACCAGTGATCCCACAGGGGGGTCCTACAATGAGCAGTTCTTC. Encoded protein: CATSDPTGGSYNEQFF.

This clonotype has more than one count but fewer than ten. Here the CDR3 reads CASIEAPQGANTEAFF. The CDR3, as DNA: TGTGCCAGCATCGAGGCCCCACAGGGGGCTAACACTGAAGCTTTCTTT. This chain uses TRBV12-3 or TRBV12-4 with TRBJ1-1; 9 bases fit TRBD1. The CDR3 consists of 16 residues. The junction had 11 bases not matched to a gene; V was cut back by 7 bases and J by 2 bases.

This clonotype was found a few times. The rearrangement joins TRBV4-3 to TRBJ1-5; TRBD1 matches at 7 bases. Looked up from germline, CDR1 is LGHNA and CDR2 is YSLEER. The CDR3 covers 16 residues. Trimming removed 1 base from V and 7 bases from J; junction bases left unmatched: 10. CDR3 sequence reads: CASSQGIVTGRQPQHF. CDR3 DNA: TGCGCCAGCAGCCAAGGAATCGTGACAGGGAGACAGCCCCAGCATTTT.

J is TRBJ1-1 and V is TRBV6-5, with 8 bases lining up with TRBD1. The CDR3 has 14 residues. Trimming took 6 bases from V and 5 from J; bases not matched to a gene: 8. The germline CDR1 and CDR2 sequences are MNHEY and SVGAGI. This chain's CDR3 is CASRSGGLGTEAFF. CDR3 DNA: TGTGCCAGCAGATCAGGGGGCCTGGGAACTGAAGCTTTCTTT.

The chain is built from TRBV10-2 and TRBJ1-1; 7 bases line up with TRBD1. Germline V CDR1 and CDR2: WSHSY, SAAADI. V trimming: 6 bases; J trimming: 6 bases; junction bases outside the gene matches: 10. The CDR3 spans 14 residues. The CDR3 DNA follows: TGCGCCAGCAGCACGACAGGGCAGGCTTCTGAAGCTTTCTTT. Amino acid sequence: CASSTTGQASEAFF.

This chain connects TRBV6-1 to TRBJ2-5; 7 bases line up with TRBD2. The V gene's germline CDR1 is MNHNS and CDR2 SASEGT. CDR3 length: 13 amino acids. J lost 1 base, V lost 6 bases, and 2 bases had no gene match. CDR3 sequence reads: CASRGTIQETQYF. CDR3 nucleotide sequence: TGTGCCAGCAGGGGGACTATCCAAGAGACCCAGTACTTC.